Listed here is a single T cell receptor (beta chain). This sample was taken from a study of patients and donors after allogeneic stem cell transplantation. Each CDR3 protein gets one entry after TCRdb re-called the RT-PCR reads with MiXCR. In the table there are about 200,000 distinct CDR3 sequences, about 37% of which are singletons. The V segment lost 4 bases and the J segment 6 bases; nucleotides outside the gene matches: 6. This CDR3 spans 13 amino acids. Germline V gene sequence: CDR1 SQVTM, CDR2 ANQGSEA. This rearrangement joins TRBV29-1 to TRBJ1-5; 7 bases fit TRBD1. The sample taken for sequencing was blood, either unsorted or a sorted T cell fraction (not recorded which). The receptor was derived from a human donor who was either an allogeneic HSCT recipient or a stem cell or donor lymphocyte infusion donor (not recorded which). It is not recorded whose cells these are; they may come from a transplant donor. CDR3 in amino acids: CSVAGTEGQPQHF. CDR3 in DNA: TGCAGCGTTGCCGGGACAGAGGGTCAGCCCCAGCATTTT.